Presented here are 10 T cell receptor beta chains from one specimen sequenced in a study of neurological immune-mediated disorders. TCRdb reanalysed the 5' RACE reads using MiXCR and keeps one entry per CDR3 protein. The sample contains approximately 50,000 distinct CDR3 sequences, 9% to 12% of which appear only once. The specimen sequenced was PBMCs. The source of these receptors is a man between 65 and 80 years old with HTLV-1-associated myelopathy (HAM/TSP).

This clonotype has ten or more counts. The gene calls are TRBV10-3 and TRBJ2-5; no firm D call. The germline CDR1 and CDR2 sequences are ENHRY and SYGVKD. V was shortened by 0 bases and J by 0 bases, with 11 bases between the two germline ends. This CDR3 spans 16 amino acids. The CDR3 DNA follows: TGTGCCATCAGTGAGTCGACTCGGACGGACCAAGAGACCCAGTACTTC. Translation: CAISESTRTDQETQYF.

This clonotype was seen at least ten times. The rearrangement joins TRBV9 to TRBJ1-5; D is possibly TRBD1 (6 bases). CDR1 SGDLS and CDR2 YYNGEE come from the germline V gene. V lost 0 bases and J 6 bases, leaving 22 bases between the germline ends. The CDR3 has 18 residues. The CDR3 region is CASSVEGEGQGFCQPQHF. The CDR3 DNA follows: TGTGCCAGCAGCGTAGAGGGTGAGGGGCAGGGGTTCTGTCAGCCCCAGCATTTT.

The table lists this clonotype with many counts. This CDR3 is CASSFPPSNEQYF. The DNA of the CDR3 is TGTGCCAGCAGTTTCCCCCCTAGTAACGAGCAGTACTTC. The genes are TRBV12-3 or TRBV12-4 and TRBJ2-7; D unresolved. V was clipped by 3 bases and J by 5 bases, with 11 bases between them. The CDR3 is 13 amino acids.

This clonotype was recorded at least ten times. This chain uses TRBV4-3 with TRBJ2-3; 7 positions match TRBD2. The ends lost 4 bases at V and 0 bases at J; junction bases unmatched: 10. Germline V gene lookup returns CDR1 LGHNA and CDR2 YSLEER. This CDR3 spans 17 amino acids. CDR3 coding DNA: TGCGCCAGCAGCCCCCGATCGGGAGCGGGGAGCACAGATACGCAGTATTTT. Translation gives CASSPRSGAGSTDTQYF.

This clonotype was counted many times. J is TRBJ1-2 and V is TRBV7-9; perhaps TRBD1 as D (5 bases). The V gene's germline CDR1 is SEHNR and CDR2 FQNEAQ (reference sequence). V was clipped by 5 bases and J by 5 bases, with 12 bases between them. The CDR3 is 13 amino acids. The CDR3 region has the DNA TGTGCCAGCAGCCCCGACAGCATTTATGGCTACACCTTC. Its translation: CASSPDSIYGYTF.

As regards this clonotype: The DNA is left out, because the CDR3 cannot be placed on it with certainty; the CDR3 is given as TCRdb lists it. This chain uses TRBV12-3 or TRBV12-4 with TRBJ2-3; the listed D gene, TRBD2, was not tested against the DNA. Both ends counted, the CDR3 spans 21 residues. The CDR3 protein is CASSFYICSAPKRENTDTQYF.

The sample holds many counts of this clonotype. The V gene is TRBV7-6, the J gene TRBJ2-7; D is unclear. CDR3 length equals 14 residues. Trimming cost V 1 base and J 3 bases, with 10 bases left between them. Per the germline V gene, CDR1 is SGHVS and CDR2 is FNYEAQ. DNA of the CDR3: TGTGCCAGCAGCTTAGTTGGGGTACTCTACGAGCAGTACTTC. It specifies CASSLVGVLYEQYF.

This clonotype showed up many times. The chain couples TRBV6-1 to TRBJ1-1; weak D call: TRBD1 (5 bases). Trimming cost V 0 bases and J 9 bases, with 11 bases left between them. Germline CDR1 and CDR2: MNHNS and SASEGT. The CDR3 has 13 residues. The CDR3: CASSEALGQKAFF. The CDR3 DNA reads as TGTGCCAGCAGTGAAGCCTTGGGGCAGAAAGCTTTCTTT.

This clonotype was recorded at least ten times. The chain is built from TRBV5-5 and TRBJ2-1; 9 bases align to TRBD1. This CDR3 region has 14 residues. CDR1 SGHKS and CDR2 YYEKEE come from the germline V gene (reference sequence). Unmatched junction bases numbered 7, after V lost 4 bases and J lost 8 bases. The DNA for the CDR3 is TGTGCCAGCAGCCCAAGGACAGGGGTCGATGAGCAGTTCTTC. Protein: CASSPRTGVDEQFF.

This clonotype was picked up many times. This chain connects TRBV20-1 to TRBJ1-6, with unresolved D. Trimming stripped 3 bases from V and 4 bases from J, with 16 bases between. The germline V gene encodes CDR1 DFQATT and CDR2 SNEGSKA (reference sequence). The CDR3 has 16 amino acids. CDR3 coding DNA: TGCAGTGCTAGGCTCCCTCGATCGGGGTATAATTCACCCCTCCACTTT. Translating gives CSARLPRSGYNSPLHF.